The 23 T cell receptor beta chains in this list originate from one sample, sequenced in a study of PD-L1 blockade in urothelial cancer. Time point defined: pretreatment peripheral blood. Repertoires were generated with immunoSEQ multiplex PCR, while TCRdb's copy carries only in-frame clones and drops some. The sample shows approximately 100,000 clones, more than 70% of them seen only once. The specimen was PBMCs, collected around atezolizumab (anti-PD-L1) treatment. These receptors all stem from a woman of 80 years or more with urothelial cancer.

The V call is TRBV28, the J call TRBJ2-7, with 9 bases that match TRBD1. The germline V gene has CDR1 MDHEN and CDR2 SYDVKM. V shed 1 base and J 7 bases; nucleotides not matched to a gene: 11. The CDR3 is 16 amino acids. In DNA, the CDR3 is TGTGCCAGCAGTTTATTACTAGGGACAGGGAGCCGAGAGCAGTACTTC. It specifies CASSLLLGTGSREQYF.

This chain links TRBV5-6 with TRBJ2-5, with TRBD2 matching over 11 bases. Germline CDR1 reads SGHDT; CDR2 reads YYEEEE. V gave up 0 bases and J gave up 7 bases; unmatched junction bases: 8. There are 16 residues in the CDR3. Written as DNA, the CDR3 is TGTGCCAGCAGCTTGGGGGGACTAGCGGACCGGGGGACCCAGTACTTC. Protein product: CASSLGGLADRGTQYF.

The chain employs TRBV19 and TRBJ1-1, with D maybe TRBD1 (5 bases). In germline, CDR1 is LNHDA, CDR2 SQIVND (reference sequence). This CDR3 is built from 16 residues. The V and J ends lost 3 bases and 1 base respectively, with 15 bases between them. The CDR3 loop is CASSIPVGQKNTEAFF. The CDR3 coding sequence is TGTGCCAGTAGTATCCCCGTCGGACAAAAGAACACTGAAGCTTTCTTT.

CDR3 sequence: CASSEGASWGGELFF. CDR3 bases: TGTGCCAGCAGTGAAGGGGCTAGCTGGGGCGGGGAGCTGTTTTTT. The J gene is TRBJ2-2, the V gene TRBV2; D possibly corresponds to TRBD2 (5 bases). The CDR3 spans 15 residues. The ends were cut back, 1 base at V and 7 bases at J, with 13 bases in the middle. Germline V gene data show CDR1 as SNHLY and CDR2 as FYNNEI.

This clone was detected only a few times. V gene TRBV9 combines with J gene TRBJ2-2; 13 positions match TRBD2. The V segment lost 4 bases and the J segment 6 bases; nucleotides outside the gene matches: 6. Per the germline V gene, CDR1 is SGDLS and CDR2 is YYNGEE. The CDR3 length is 16 residues. This CDR3 reads CASSPRTSGRSGELFF. The CDR3 nucleotides are TGTGCCAGCAGCCCCCGGACTAGCGGGAGATCCGGGGAGCTGTTTTTT.

CDR3 DNA sequence: TGTGCCAGCAGCCTAAAATTTGAAGCTTTCTTT. Amino acids: CASSLKFEAFF. The chain uses TRBV6-1 and TRBJ1-1; D is ambiguous. The CDR3 is 11 residues long. Germline assignment: CDR1 MNHNS and CDR2 SASEGT. Between the trimmed V and J ends, which lost 6 bases and 7 bases, there was a span of 9 bases.

This chain joins TRBV27 and TRBJ2-7, with TRBD2 matching 9 bases. Germline CDR1 is MNHEY and CDR2 is SMNVEV (reference sequence). V was pared by 6 bases and J by 4 bases, with 4 bases of the junction left unmatched. The CDR3 contains 13 residues. The CDR3 region has the DNA TGTGCCAGCAGCAGGGGACTAGCTTACGAGCAGTACTTC. This gives the protein CASSRGLAYEQYF.

The chain links TRBV19 to TRBJ1-2; a possible D gene is TRBD1 (5 bases). Germline V gene sequence: CDR1 LNHDA, CDR2 SQIVND (reference sequence). This CDR3 is built from 13 residues. V was pared by 1 base and J by 6 bases, with 9 bases between. The DNA of the CDR3 is TGTGCCAGTAGTATAGGGATCAGGGATGGCTACACCTTC. This translates into CASSIGIRDGYTF.

The rearrangement uses TRBV19 and TRBJ2-3; weak D call: TRBD2 (5 bases). Germline CDR1 LNHDA, CDR2 SQIVND (reference sequence). Trimming took off 2 bases at V and 2 bases at J, with 14 bases between the two ends. The CDR3 totals 16 residues. The CDR3 nucleotides are TGTGCCAGTAGTATATCATACTCGCGGGCCACAGATACGCAGTATTTT. It encodes CASSISYSRATDTQYF.

This sequence joins TRBV19 and TRBJ2-1, with 8 bases identical to TRBD2. Germline V gene data show CDR1 as LNHDA and CDR2 as SQIVND (reference sequence). The CDR3 contains 14 residues. Trimming removed 1 base from V and 6 bases from J; junction bases left unmatched: 2. The CDR3 loop is CASSIAGGTNEQFF. For the CDR3, the DNA is TGTGCCAGTAGTATAGCGGGAGGGACCAATGAGCAGTTCTTC.

This chain connects TRBV15 to TRBJ2-1; unclear D gene. The CDR3 length is 11 residues. The germline CDR1 and CDR2 sequences are LNHNV and YYDKDF (reference sequence). Trimming shortened V by 4 bases and J by 9 bases, and 7 bases separated the two germline ends. DNA for the CDR3: TGTGCCACCAGCACCGAGTTTGAGCAGTTCTTC. This encodes CATSTEFEQFF.

The sample holds one count of this clone. V usage is TRBV29-1 and J usage is TRBJ1-1; D not certain. With 6 bases removed from V and 5 bases from J, the gap between germline ends came to 19 bases. The CDR3 sequence is 14 residues long. Per germline, CDR1 SQVTM and CDR2 ANQGSEA. CDR3 nucleotide sequence: TGCAGCGTACTCGGAGGGTCCGGTGGGACTGAAGCTTTCTTT. Translating gives CSVLGGSGGTEAFF.

The CDR3 DNA reads as TGTGCCATCCTTCGGACATCGAGCTCTGGAAACACCATATATTTT. Protein: CAILRTSSSGNTIYF. V gene TRBV10-3 combines with J gene TRBJ1-3, with a weak D call TRBD1 (5 bases). This CDR3 is 15 amino acids long. Per germline, CDR1 ENHRY and CDR2 SYGVKD. V was clipped by 8 bases and J by 0 bases, with 14 bases between them.

The chain combines TRBV10-3 with TRBJ2-3; 10 bases fit TRBD2. Germline CDR1 reads ENHRY; CDR2 reads SYGVKD. V was pared by 6 bases and J by 9 bases, with 9 bases of the junction left unmatched. The CDR3 has 14 residues. DNA of the CDR3: TGTGCCATCAGATCAAGCGGGAGGGCCGAGACGCAGTATTTT. This sequence encodes CAIRSSGRAETQYF.

This clone occurred once. The chain joins TRBV4-2 to TRBJ2-7; possible D gene TRBD2, 6 bases. The CDR3 loop spans 14 amino acids. The V end lost 2 bases, the J end lost 7 bases, and 15 bases lay between the germline ends. Germline CDR1 is LGHNA and CDR2 is YNFKEQ. CDR3 protein: CASSQPGLTGEQYF. The CDR3 DNA sequence: TGTGCCAGCAGCCAACCGGGACTTACGGGGGAGCAGTACTTC.

This clone occurred once. V usage is TRBV19 and J usage is TRBJ2-1; D remains ambiguous. The V end lost 6 bases, the J end lost 2 bases, and 17 bases lay between the germline ends. The germline V gene has CDR1 LNHDA and CDR2 SQIVND (reference sequence). The CDR3 is made up of 16 amino acids. The DNA of the CDR3 is TGTGCCAGTAGCCTCTTAGCACCGTTCGCCTACAATGAGCAGTTCTTC. It is translated as CASSLLAPFAYNEQFF.

The chain uses TRBV6-1 and TRBJ1-1; maybe TRBD1 (6 bases). Germline V gives CDR1 MNHNS, CDR2 SASEGT. This CDR3 spans 15 amino acids. The germline V and J ends were trimmed by 7 bases and 3 bases, with 18 bases remaining between them. CDR3 region: CASIRLGTIDTEAFF. As DNA, the CDR3 is TGTGCCAGCATTAGGCTGGGGACAATTGACACTGAAGCTTTCTTT.

This chain links TRBV19 with TRBJ1-5; D might be TRBD1 (6 bases). Per germline, CDR1 LNHDA and CDR2 SQIVND (reference sequence). This CDR3 region has 15 residues. V was trimmed by 5 bases and J by 5 bases, leaving 16 bases between them. The CDR3 region is CASSLMGHEDQPQHF. In DNA, the CDR3 is TGTGCCAGTAGTCTGATGGGACACGAAGATCAGCCCCAGCATTTT.

The chain combines TRBV28 with TRBJ2-7; 10 positions agree with TRBD1. The germline V gene has CDR1 MDHEN and CDR2 SYDVKM. CDR3 length equals 15 residues. The V gene end was trimmed by 6 bases and the J gene end by 4 bases; junction bases not matched to a gene: 9. CDR3 loop: CASRPGTGVRYEQYF. The CDR3, as DNA: TGTGCCAGCAGGCCTGGGACAGGGGTTCGATACGAGCAGTACTTC. The full variable domain, its missing parts supplied by reference TRBV28 and TRBJ2-7, is DVKVTQSSRYLVKRTGEKVFLECVQDMDHENMFWYRQDPGLGLRLIYFSYDVKMKEKGDIPEGYSVSREKKERFSLILESASTNQTSMYLCASRPGTGVRYEQYFGPGTRLTVT.

The chain employs TRBV5-1 and TRBJ2-2; D gene uncertain. V was trimmed by 0 bases and J by 4 bases, leaving 4 bases between them. CDR3 size: 13 residues. Germline V lookup: CDR1 SGHRS, CDR2 YFSETQ. CDR3 protein: CASSLDRTGELFF. In DNA form, the CDR3 reads TGCGCCAGCAGCTTGGATCGCACCGGGGAGCTGTTTTTT.

This sequence joins TRBV7-7 and TRBJ1-3; 8 bases match TRBD1. This CDR3 comprises 15 residues. Germline V lookup: CDR1 SSHAT, CDR2 FNYEAQ (reference sequence). V dropped 5 bases and J dropped 0; count of bases not matched to a gene: 3. The CDR3 DNA is TGTGCCAGCAGCCGGGACAGGTCCTCTGGAAACACCATATATTTT. Its protein is CASSRDRSSGNTIYF. Supplemented by reference TRBV7-7 and TRBJ1-3, the full variable domain reads GAGVSQSPRYKVTKRGQDVTLRCDPISSHATLYWYQQALGQGPEFLTYFNYEAQPDKSGLPSDRFSAERPEGSISTLTIQRTEQRDSAMYRCASSRDRSSGNTIYFGEGSWLTVV.

The chain combines TRBV27 with TRBJ1-5; 9 bases are a match to TRBD1. Germline V gene sequence: CDR1 MNHEY, CDR2 SMNVEV (reference sequence). This CDR3 is 14 amino acids long. With V trimmed by 4 bases and J by 6 bases, 4 bases remained unmatched. The chain's CDR3 is CASSSIQGAQPQHF. The CDR3 bases are TGTGCCAGCAGTTCCATACAGGGGGCTCAGCCCCAGCATTTT.

The chain links TRBV6-6 to TRBJ1-2; D is unresolved. The CDR3 is 16 amino acids. The V end lost 5 bases, the J end lost 7 bases, and 23 bases lay between the germline ends. CDR1 MNHNY and CDR2 SVGAGI come from the germline V gene (reference sequence). CDR3 region: CASSPIGRLSVAGYTF. The CDR3 DNA sequence: TGTGCCAGCAGTCCAATCGGAAGACTCTCGGTGGCTGGCTACACCTTC.